These 23 T cell receptor beta chains were all obtained from the same sample, sequenced in a study of blood T cells in healthy people across ages. A J-beta primer mix and a sample-barcoded 5' primer were used in a second PCR of roughly 6 to 11 cycles. Using its own MiXCR run on the 5' RACE reads, TCRdb lists one record per CDR3 protein. The top ten hold approximately 4.1% of the sample, which has about 1.5 million distinct CDR3 sequences, roughly 43% seen once. Sequencing used blood. These receptors were obtained from a woman between 18 and 29 years old in good health.

This clonotype appeared a few times. The chain uses TRBV12-3 or TRBV12-4 and TRBJ2-1; D call uncertain. V was shortened by 6 bases and J by 2 bases, with 17 bases between the two germline ends. The CDR3 is 16 amino acids. The CDR3 protein is CASSPRFLAAYNEQFF. CDR3 nucleotides: TGTGCCAGCAGCCCCCGTTTCTTGGCGGCCTACAATGAGCAGTTCTTC.

In its sample, this clonotype was seen a few times. CDR3: CSGVGGAIGRTEAFF. The CDR3 region has the DNA TGCAGCGGCGTAGGGGGGGCGATAGGAAGAACTGAAGCTTTCTTT. The rearrangement links TRBV29-1 to TRBJ1-1; TRBD1 is a possible D gene (6 bases). Deletions cut 7 bases from V and 5 bases from J, with 23 bases between. Germline V gene sequence: CDR1 SQVTM, CDR2 ANQGSEA. The CDR3 extends over 15 amino acids.

The chain recombines TRBV20-1 with TRBJ1-2, with D possibly TRBD1 on 6 matching bases. Trimming cost V 0 bases and J 7 bases, with 12 bases left between them. Germline V CDR1 and CDR2: DFQATT, SNEGSKA (reference sequence). The CDR3 sequence is 13 residues long. The CDR3 region is CSARDQGKSGYTF. The CDR3, as DNA: TGCAGTGCTAGAGATCAGGGGAAATCTGGCTACACCTTC.

The V gene is TRBV4-3, the J gene TRBJ1-2; D perhaps matches TRBD1 (6 bases). Germline V lookup: CDR1 LGHNA, CDR2 YSLEER. This CDR3 spans 14 amino acids. Trimming shortened V by 2 bases and J by 8 bases, and 15 bases separated the two germline ends. The CDR3 region has the DNA TGCGCCAGCAGCCAAACCCTTGCGGGGGCGGGCTACACCTTC. Its protein product is CASSQTLAGAGYTF.

Many counts were recorded for this clonotype. This rearrangement joins TRBV25-1 to TRBJ2-5; no definite D call. V shed 2 bases and J shed 11 bases, with 9 bases lying between them. This CDR3 has 11 amino acids. Germline loops: CDR1 MGHDK, CDR2 SYGVNS. CDR3 region: CASSEGRTQYF. The CDR3 DNA is TGTGCCAGCAGTGAAGGCCGGACGCAGTACTTC.

This chain uses TRBV6-5 with TRBJ2-3, with D tentatively TRBD2 (6 bases). The germline V gene encodes CDR1 MNHEY and CDR2 SVGAGI. V was clipped by 10 bases and J by 14 bases, with 31 bases between them. The CDR3 is made up of 15 amino acids. CDR3 residues: CATKREQASLKARYF. The CDR3 DNA sequence: TGTGCCACCAAACGGGAGCAGGCCTCCTTGAAGGCGCGGTATTTT.

The chain couples TRBV6-1 to TRBJ2-3, with D possibly being TRBD1 (5 bases). Germline V CDR1 and CDR2: MNHNS, SASEGT. The CDR3 sequence is 14 residues long. V was shortened by 2 bases and J by 8 bases, with 14 bases between the two germline ends. The CDR3 region has the DNA TGTGCCAGCAGTGAAAGAGGCAGGGCCCCTACGCAGTATTTT. Amino acids: CASSERGRAPTQYF.

The rearrangement links TRBV4-1 to TRBJ2-7, with a weak D call TRBD2 (5 bases). Germline-derived CDR1 and CDR2 are MGHRA and YSYEKL. The CDR3 runs to 16 residues. V dropped 1 base and J dropped 3 bases, with 16 bases sitting between them. As DNA, the CDR3 is TGCGCCAGCAGCCAAGGGGCTGAGGGATTAAACTACGAGCAGTACTTC. Residues: CASSQGAEGLNYEQYF.

The chain carries TRBV10-3 and TRBJ1-4; D is uncertain. The V gene lost 10 bases and the J gene lost 1 base, with 16 bases spanning the gap. Germline V gene data show CDR1 as ENHRY and CDR2 as SYGVKD. This CDR3 has 15 residues. Here the CDR3 reads CATRFGSETNEKLFF. In DNA, the CDR3 is TGTGCCACCCGATTCGGGTCGGAAACTAATGAAAAACTGTTTTTT.

The rearrangement uses TRBV7-9 and TRBJ2-3; 10 nucleotides align to TRBD2. CDR3 length: 14 amino acids. V lost 7 bases, J lost 5 bases, and 6 bases stayed unmatched. Germline V gene sequence: CDR1 SEHNR, CDR2 FQNEAQ (reference sequence). This chain's CDR3 is CASTILAGIDTQYF. The CDR3, as DNA: TGTGCCAGCACCATACTAGCGGGAATAGATACGCAGTATTTT.

This clonotype was recorded a few times. The chain has TRBV7-9 and TRBJ2-3, with D perhaps TRBD1 or TRBD2 (5 bases each). The V end was cut by 3 bases, the J end by 8 bases, with 12 bases between. This CDR3 has 13 residues. CDR1 is SEHNR and CDR2 is FQNEAQ in the germline V gene (reference sequence). For the CDR3, the DNA is TGTGCCAGCAGCTTTCGCGACAGCGGTACGCAGTATTTT. Amino acids: CASSFRDSGTQYF.

This chain connects TRBV11-2 to TRBJ2-2; D is possibly TRBD1 (5 bases). The CDR3 loop spans 17 amino acids. Germline values: CDR1 SGHAT, CDR2 FQNNGV. V shed 0 bases and J shed 2 bases, with 13 bases lying between them. CDR3 nucleotides: TGTGCCAGCAGCTTAGAGGCCGAGACAGCAAACACCGGGGAGCTGTTTTTT. Translated, it gives CASSLEAETANTGELFF.

This clonotype has more than one count but fewer than ten. The CDR3 region has the DNA TGTGCCAGCAGTTCCCGAATTTCAGCCCAGCATTTT. Translation: CASSSRISAQHF. V gene TRBV12-3 or TRBV12-4 combines with J gene TRBJ1-5; unclear D gene. The CDR3 contains 12 residues. V was clipped by 4 bases and J by 11 bases, with 12 bases between them.

The chain recombines TRBV20-1 with TRBJ2-7; 7 bases line up with TRBD2. V shed 1 base and J 7 bases; nucleotides not matched to a gene: 7. Germline CDR1 reads DFQATT; CDR2 reads SNEGSKA (reference sequence). The CDR3 length is 13 residues. This chain's CDR3 is CSARGAGVGEQYF. As DNA, the CDR3 is TGCAGTGCTAGAGGTGCGGGGGTGGGAGAGCAGTACTTC.

This clonotype has a handful of counts. The chain is built from TRBV5-1 and TRBJ2-5; D is possibly TRBD1 or TRBD2 (5 bases each). The CDR3 loop spans 15 amino acids. The germline V and J ends were trimmed by 4 bases and 2 bases, with 15 bases remaining between them. Germline V gene data show CDR1 as SGHRS and CDR2 as YFSETQ. CDR3 protein: CASSVTGTRQETQYF. DNA for the CDR3: TGCGCCAGCAGCGTCACCGGGACCAGACAAGAGACCCAGTACTTC.

Only one count was recorded for this clonotype. V gene TRBV18 combines with J gene TRBJ2-7; no clear D. The CDR3 has 16 residues. From germline, CDR1 is KGHSH and CDR2 LQKENI. Trimming pared 4 bases from V and 0 bases from J, leaving 16 bases between. The CDR3 DNA is TGTGCCAGCTCACTAACCCGAAGAGAACTCTCCTACGAGCAGTACTTC. Protein product: CASSLTRRELSYEQYF. The whole variable domain, filled in from reference TRBV18 and TRBJ2-7, reads NAGVMQNPRHLVRRRGQEARLRCSPMKGHSHVYWYRQLPEEGLKFMVYLQKENIIDESGMPKERFSAEFPKEGPSILRIQQVVRGDSAAYFCASSLTRRELSYEQYFGPGTRLTVT.

This chain joins TRBV5-1 and TRBJ2-1, with TRBD2 as a possible D gene (5 bases). CDR1 and CDR2 (germline): SGHRS, YFSETQ. The V and J ends lost 2 bases and 5 bases respectively, with 14 bases between them. This CDR3 comprises 15 residues. The chain's CDR3 is CASSLEGLANNEQFF. The CDR3 region has the DNA TGCGCCAGCAGCTTAGAAGGGCTAGCAAACAATGAGCAGTTCTTC.

This clonotype was observed at least ten times. The chain uses TRBV20-1 and TRBJ2-7; 9 bases agree with TRBD2. Per germline, CDR1 DFQATT and CDR2 SNEGSKA (reference sequence). V trimming: 6 bases; J trimming: 2 bases; junction bases outside the gene matches: 8. The CDR3 loop spans 14 amino acids. The CDR3 sequence is CSAAQPSGTYEQYF. DNA of the CDR3: TGCAGTGCCGCGCAGCCTAGCGGGACCTACGAGCAGTACTTC.

This clonotype was found a few times. CDR3: CASSTNGQGFSGANVLTF. The CDR3 DNA reads TGCGCCAGCAGCACCAATGGGCAGGGTTTCTCTGGGGCCAACGTCCTGACTTTC. The chain is built from TRBV5-1 and TRBJ2-6; TRBD1 is a possible D gene (5 bases). The CDR3 length is 18 residues. CDR1 and CDR2 from the germline V gene are SGHRS and YFSETQ. Trimming pared 4 bases from V and 0 bases from J, leaving 17 bases between. The full variable domain, its missing parts supplied by reference TRBV5-1 and TRBJ2-6, is KAGVTQTPRYLIKTRGQQVTLSCSPISGHRSVSWYQQTPGQGLQFLFEYFSETQRNKGNFPGRFSGRQFSNSRSEMNVSTLELGDSALYLCASSTNGQGFSGANVLTFGAGSRLTVL.

In this sample, this clonotype turned up many times. The chain couples TRBV7-3 to TRBJ2-3; D is ambiguous. The V gene lost 0 bases and the J gene lost 0 bases, with 7 bases spanning the gap. CDR1 SGHTA and CDR2 FQGTGA come from the germline V gene. This CDR3 is built from 15 residues. This CDR3 reads CASSLTYDSTDTQYF. CDR3 in DNA: TGTGCCAGCAGCTTAACGTACGACAGCACAGATACGCAGTATTTT.

This chain uses TRBV28 with TRBJ2-1; D may be TRBD2 (6 bases). The ends were cut back, 5 bases at V and 6 bases at J, with 14 bases in the middle. CDR3 length: 14 residues. CDR1 is MDHEN and CDR2 is SYDVKM in the germline V gene. In DNA, the CDR3 is TGTGCCAGCAGTGTAGCGGCTAGCCCCAATGAGCAGTTCTTC. Amino acids: CASSVAASPNEQFF.

V gene TRBV29-1 combines with J gene TRBJ1-2, with 7 bases lining up with TRBD1. CDR3 length equals 15 residues. Trimming cost V 3 bases and J 0 bases; bases outside gene matches: 7. Germline CDR1 SQVTM, CDR2 ANQGSEA. CDR3 bases: TGCAGCGTTGAGGGACAGCTCCTAGCTAACTATGGCTACACCTTC. It translates to CSVEGQLLANYGYTF.

The chain uses TRBV5-1 and TRBJ2-3, with 7 bases identical to TRBD1. Germline loops: CDR1 SGHRS, CDR2 YFSETQ. CDR3 length: 15 amino acids. V dropped 1 base and J dropped 5; count of bases not matched to a gene: 7. CDR3 loop: CASSLTGQKGDTQYF. The CDR3 DNA is TGCGCCAGCAGCTTGACGGGACAGAAGGGAGATACGCAGTATTTT.